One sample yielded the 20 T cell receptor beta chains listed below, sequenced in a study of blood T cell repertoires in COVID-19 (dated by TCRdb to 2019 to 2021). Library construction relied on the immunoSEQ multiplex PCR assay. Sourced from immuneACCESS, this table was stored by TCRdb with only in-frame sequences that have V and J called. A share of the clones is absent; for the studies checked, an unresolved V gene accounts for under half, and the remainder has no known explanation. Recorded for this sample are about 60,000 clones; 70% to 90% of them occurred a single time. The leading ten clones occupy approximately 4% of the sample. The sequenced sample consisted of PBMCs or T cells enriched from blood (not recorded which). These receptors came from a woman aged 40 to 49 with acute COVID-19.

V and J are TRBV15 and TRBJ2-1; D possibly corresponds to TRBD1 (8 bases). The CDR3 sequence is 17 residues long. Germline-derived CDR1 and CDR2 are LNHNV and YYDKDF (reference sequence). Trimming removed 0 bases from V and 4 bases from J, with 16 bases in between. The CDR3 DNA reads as TGTGCCACCAGCAGAGATCGGGGGGACAGGCGATACAATGAGCAGTTCTTC. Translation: CATSRDRGDRRYNEQFF.

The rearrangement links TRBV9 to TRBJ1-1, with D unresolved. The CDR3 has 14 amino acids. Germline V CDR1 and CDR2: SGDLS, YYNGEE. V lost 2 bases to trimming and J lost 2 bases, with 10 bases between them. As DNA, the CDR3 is TGTGCCAGCAGCGTCCAGGATTCTAACACTGAAGCTTTCTTT. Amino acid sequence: CASSVQDSNTEAFF.

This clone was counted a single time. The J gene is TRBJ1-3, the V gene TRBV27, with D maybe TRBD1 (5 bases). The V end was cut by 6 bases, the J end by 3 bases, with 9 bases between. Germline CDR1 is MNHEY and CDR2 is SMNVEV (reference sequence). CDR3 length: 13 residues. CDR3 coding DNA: TGTGCCAGCAGGGGAGGGGTTGGAAACACCATATATTTT. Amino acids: CASRGGVGNTIYF.

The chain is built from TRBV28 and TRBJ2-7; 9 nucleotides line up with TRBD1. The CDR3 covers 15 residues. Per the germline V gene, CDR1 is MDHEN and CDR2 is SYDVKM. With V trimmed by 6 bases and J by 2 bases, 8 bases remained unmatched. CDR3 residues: CASSEIGTGPYEQYF. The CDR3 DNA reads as TGTGCCAGCAGCGAAATCGGGACAGGGCCCTACGAGCAGTACTTC.

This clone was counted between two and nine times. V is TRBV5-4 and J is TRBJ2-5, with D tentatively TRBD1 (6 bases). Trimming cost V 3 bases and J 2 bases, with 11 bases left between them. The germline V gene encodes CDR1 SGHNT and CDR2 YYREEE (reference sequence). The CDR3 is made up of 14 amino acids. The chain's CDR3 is CASSSKQGQETQYF. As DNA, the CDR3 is TGTGCCAGCAGCTCAAAACAGGGTCAAGAGACCCAGTACTTC.

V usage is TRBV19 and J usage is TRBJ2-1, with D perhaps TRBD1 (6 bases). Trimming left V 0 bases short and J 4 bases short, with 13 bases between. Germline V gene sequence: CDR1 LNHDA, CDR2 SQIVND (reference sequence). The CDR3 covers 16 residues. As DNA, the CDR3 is TGTGCCAGTAGTATAGATCAGGCAGGGGCTTACAATGAGCAGTTCTTC. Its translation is CASSIDQAGAYNEQFF. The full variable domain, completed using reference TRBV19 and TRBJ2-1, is DGGITQSPKYLFRKEGQNVTLSCEQNLNHDAMYWYRQDPGQGLRLIYYSQIVNDFQKGDIAEGYSVSREKKESFPLTVTSAQKNPTAFYLCASSIDQAGAYNEQFFGPGTRLTVL.

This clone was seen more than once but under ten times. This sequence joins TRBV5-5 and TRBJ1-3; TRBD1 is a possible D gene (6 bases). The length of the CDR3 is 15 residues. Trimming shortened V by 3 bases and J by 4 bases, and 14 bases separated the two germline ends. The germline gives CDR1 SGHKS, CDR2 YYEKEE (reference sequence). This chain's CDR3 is CASSSTGRRGNTIYF. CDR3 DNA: TGTGCCAGCAGCTCTACAGGGCGGAGAGGAAACACCATATATTTT.

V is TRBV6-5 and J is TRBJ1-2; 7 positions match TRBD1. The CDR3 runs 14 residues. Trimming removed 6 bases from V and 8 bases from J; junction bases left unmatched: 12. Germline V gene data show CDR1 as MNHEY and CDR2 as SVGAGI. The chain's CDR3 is CASSQKGQFIGYTF. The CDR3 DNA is TGTGCCAGCAGCCAAAAGGGACAGTTCATCGGCTACACCTTC.

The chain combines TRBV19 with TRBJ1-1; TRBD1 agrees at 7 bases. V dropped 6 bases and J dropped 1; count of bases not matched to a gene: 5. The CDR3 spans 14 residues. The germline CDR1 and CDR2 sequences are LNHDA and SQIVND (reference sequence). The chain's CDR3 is CASRPTGANTEAFF. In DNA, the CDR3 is TGTGCCAGTAGACCAACAGGGGCGAACACTGAAGCTTTCTTT.

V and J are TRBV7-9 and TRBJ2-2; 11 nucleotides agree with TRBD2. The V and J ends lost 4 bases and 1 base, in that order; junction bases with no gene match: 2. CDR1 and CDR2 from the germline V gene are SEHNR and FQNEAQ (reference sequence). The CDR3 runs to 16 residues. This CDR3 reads CASSSTSGKNTGELFF. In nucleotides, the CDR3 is TGTGCCAGCAGCTCGACTAGCGGGAAGAACACCGGGGAGCTGTTTTTT. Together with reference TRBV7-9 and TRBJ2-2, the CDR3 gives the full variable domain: DTGVSQNPRHKITKRGQNVTFRCDPISEHNRLYWYRQTLGQGPEFLTYFQNEAQLEKSRLLSDRFSAERPKGSFSTLEIQRTEQGDSAMYLCASSSTSGKNTGELFFGEGSRLTVL.

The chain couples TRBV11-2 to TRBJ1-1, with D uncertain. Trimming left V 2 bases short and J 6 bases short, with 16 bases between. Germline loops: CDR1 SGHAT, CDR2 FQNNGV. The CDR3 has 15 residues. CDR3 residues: CASSLRLQMGPEAFF. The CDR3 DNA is TGTGCCAGCAGCTTAAGGTTACAGATGGGTCCTGAAGCTTTCTTT.

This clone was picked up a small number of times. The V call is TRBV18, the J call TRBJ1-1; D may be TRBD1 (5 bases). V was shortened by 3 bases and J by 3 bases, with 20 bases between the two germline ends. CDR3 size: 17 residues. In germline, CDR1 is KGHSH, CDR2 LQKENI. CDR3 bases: TGTGCCAGCTCACCTCCCGGGACTACCCTAACGGACACTGAAGCTTTCTTT. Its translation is CASSPPGTTLTDTEAFF.

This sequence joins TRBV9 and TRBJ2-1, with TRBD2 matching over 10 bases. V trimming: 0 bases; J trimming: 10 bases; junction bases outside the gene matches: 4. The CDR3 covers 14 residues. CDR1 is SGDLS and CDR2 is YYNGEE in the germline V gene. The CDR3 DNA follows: TGTGCCAGCAGCGTAGGGACTAGCGGCGGAGAGCAGTTCTTC. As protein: CASSVGTSGGEQFF.

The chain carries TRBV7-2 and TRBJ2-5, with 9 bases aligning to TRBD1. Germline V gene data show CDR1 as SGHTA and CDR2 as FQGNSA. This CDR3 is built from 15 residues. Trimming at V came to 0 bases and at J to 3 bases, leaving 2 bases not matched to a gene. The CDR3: CASSLAGQGEETQYF. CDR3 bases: TGTGCCAGCAGCTTAGCGGGACAGGGCGAAGAGACCCAGTACTTC. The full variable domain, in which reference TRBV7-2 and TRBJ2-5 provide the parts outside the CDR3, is GAGVSQSPSNKVTEKGKDVELRCDPISGHTALYWYRQSLGQGLEFLIYFQGNSAPDKSGLPSDRFSAERTGGSVSTLTIQRTQQEDSAVYLCASSLAGQGEETQYFGPGTRLLVL.

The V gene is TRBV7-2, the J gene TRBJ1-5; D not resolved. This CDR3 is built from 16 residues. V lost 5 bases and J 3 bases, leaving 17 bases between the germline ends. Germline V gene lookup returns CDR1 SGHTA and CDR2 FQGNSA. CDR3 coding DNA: TGTGCCAGCAGCCCCTACTCGAGTCTTTCCAATCAGCCCCAGCATTTT. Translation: CASSPYSSLSNQPQHF.

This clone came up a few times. CDR3 coding DNA: TGCAGCGTTGTTGGAGGTACGTTCGGGTACGGCAATGAGCAGTTCTTC. The encoded protein is CSVVGGTFGYGNEQFF. The rearrangement joins TRBV29-1 to TRBJ2-1; a possible D gene is TRBD2 (5 bases). The CDR3 contains 16 residues. Trimming pared 4 bases from V and 6 bases from J, leaving 22 bases between. CDR1 is SQVTM and CDR2 is ANQGSEA in the germline V gene.

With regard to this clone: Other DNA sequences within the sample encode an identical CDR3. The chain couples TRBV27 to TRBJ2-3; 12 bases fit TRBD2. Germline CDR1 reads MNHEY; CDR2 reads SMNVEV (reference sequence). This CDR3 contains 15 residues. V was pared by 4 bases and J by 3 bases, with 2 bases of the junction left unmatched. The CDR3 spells CASSYGTSGTDTQYF. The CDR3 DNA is TGTGCCAGCAGTTACGGGACTAGCGGGACAGATACGCAGTATTTT.

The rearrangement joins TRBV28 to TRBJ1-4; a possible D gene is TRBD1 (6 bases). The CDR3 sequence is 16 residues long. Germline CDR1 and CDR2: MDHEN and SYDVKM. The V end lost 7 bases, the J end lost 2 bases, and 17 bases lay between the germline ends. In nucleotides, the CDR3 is TGTGCCAGCACCCCCTGGGGGCTGCAGACTAATGAAAAACTGTTTTTT. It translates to CASTPWGLQTNEKLFF.

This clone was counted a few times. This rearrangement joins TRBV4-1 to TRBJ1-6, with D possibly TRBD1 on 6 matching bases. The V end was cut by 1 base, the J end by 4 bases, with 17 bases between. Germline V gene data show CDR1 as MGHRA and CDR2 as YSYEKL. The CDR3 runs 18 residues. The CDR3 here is CASSQGIPGTQYNSPLHF. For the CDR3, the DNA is TGCGCCAGCAGCCAAGGGATCCCCGGGACACAGTATAATTCACCCCTCCACTTT.

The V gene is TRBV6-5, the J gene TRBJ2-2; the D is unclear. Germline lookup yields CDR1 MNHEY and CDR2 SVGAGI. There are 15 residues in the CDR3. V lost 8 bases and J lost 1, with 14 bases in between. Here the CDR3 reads CASVPNFLNTGELFF. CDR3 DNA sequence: TGTGCCAGCGTCCCAAACTTTCTGAACACCGGGGAGCTGTTTTTT.